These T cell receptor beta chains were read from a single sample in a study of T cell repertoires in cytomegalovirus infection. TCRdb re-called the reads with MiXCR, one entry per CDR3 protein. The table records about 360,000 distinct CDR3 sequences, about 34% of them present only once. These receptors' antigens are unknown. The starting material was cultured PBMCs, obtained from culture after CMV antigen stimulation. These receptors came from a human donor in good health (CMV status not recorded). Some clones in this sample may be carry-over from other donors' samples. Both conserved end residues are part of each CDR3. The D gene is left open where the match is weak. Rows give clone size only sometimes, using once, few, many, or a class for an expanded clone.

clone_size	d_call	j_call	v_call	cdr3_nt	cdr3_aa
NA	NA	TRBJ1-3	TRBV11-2	TGTGCCAGCAAACAGGCGTTCTCTGGAAACACCATATATTTT	CASKQAFSGNTIYF
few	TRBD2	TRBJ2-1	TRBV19	TGTGCCAGTAGTATAGTCCTAGCGGGCAGGAATGAGCAGTTCTTC	CASSIVLAGRNEQFF
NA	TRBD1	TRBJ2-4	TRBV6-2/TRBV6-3	TGTGCCAGCCAAATACCGGGACAGGCTAAGGGCTTCTTC	CASQIPGQAKGFF
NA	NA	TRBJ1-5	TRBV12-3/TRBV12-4	TGTGCCAGCAGCGACCATCAGGGTGGAGGCAATCAGCCCCAGCATTTT	CASSDHQGGGNQPQHF
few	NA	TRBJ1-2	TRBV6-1	TGTGCCAGCAGTGAAGCAACAGGCTATGGCTACACCTTC	CASSEATGYGYTF
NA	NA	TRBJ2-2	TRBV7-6	TGTGCCAGCACCCCCCTGGACAGCTTCGGTTCCGGGGAGCTGTTTTTT	CASTPLDSFGSGELFF
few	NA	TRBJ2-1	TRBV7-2	TGTGCCAGCAGCTTAGCTGCTAGTCGCCACGAGCAGTTCTTC	CASSLAASRHEQFF
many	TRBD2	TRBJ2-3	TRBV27	TGTGCCAGCAGTTCGCTGTGGGCGGGAGGACGTAGGAGGGGCACAGATACGCAGTATTTT	CASSSLWAGGRRRGTDTQYF
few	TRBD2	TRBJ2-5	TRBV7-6	TGTGCCAGCAGCCGCAGGAGGACTAGCGGGGAGACCCAGTACTTC	CASSRRRTSGETQYF
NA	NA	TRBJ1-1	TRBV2	TGTGCCAGCAGTCCAAGTCTCCCGGGCACTGAAGCTTTCTTT	CASSPSLPGTEAFF
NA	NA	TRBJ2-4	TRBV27	TGTGCCAGCAGTCCCCTTTTCGCGGGCGGTATGGAGGCCAAAAACATTCAGTACTTC	CASSPLFAGGMEAKNIQYF
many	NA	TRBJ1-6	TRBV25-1	TGTGCCAGCAGTGGTACAGGATATAATTCACCCCTCCACTTT	CASSGTGYNSPLHF
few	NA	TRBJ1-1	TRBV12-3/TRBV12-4	TGTGCCAGCACCCGGGACAACACTGAAGCTTTCTTT	CASTRDNTEAFF
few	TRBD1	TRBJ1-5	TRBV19	TGTGCCAGTAGTATGGGGGTGGGGACAGGGGACCAGCCCCAGCATTTT	CASSMGVGTGDQPQHF
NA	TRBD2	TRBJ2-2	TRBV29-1	TGCAGCGTTGAAATTAGGGGACTAGGGAAATCCGGGGAGCTGTTTTTT	CSVEIRGLGKSGELFF
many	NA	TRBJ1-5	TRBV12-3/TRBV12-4	TGTGCCAGCAGCTTAAATAGCAATCAGCCCCAGCATTTT	CASSLNSNQPQHF
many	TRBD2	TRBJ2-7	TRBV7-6	TGTGCCAGCAGCTCTCGGAGCGGGAGCTCCTACGAGCAGTACTTC	CASSSRSGSSYEQYF
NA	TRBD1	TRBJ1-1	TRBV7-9	TGTGCCAGCAGCTCAGCTCCGGGACAGGCGGAAGCTTTCTTT	CASSSAPGQAEAFF
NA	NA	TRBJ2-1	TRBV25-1	TGTGCCAGCAGTGAATACGGGAAGGGCAGGAATGAGCAGTTCTTC	CASSEYGKGRNEQFF
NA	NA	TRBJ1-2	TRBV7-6	TGTGCCAGCAGCTCCCAAGGTCGGAACTATGGCTACACCTTC	CASSSQGRNYGYTF
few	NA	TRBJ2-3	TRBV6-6	TGTGCCATCTCAAGGACTCGCCCAGATACGCAGTATTTT	CAISRTRPDTQYF
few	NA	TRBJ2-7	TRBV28	TGTGCCAGCAGCGTCGTCCCTCTCCACGAGCAGTACTTC	CASSVVPLHEQYF
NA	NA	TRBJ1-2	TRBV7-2	TGTGCCAGCAGCTCTATGAGGATCGATGGCTACACCTTC	CASSSMRIDGYTF
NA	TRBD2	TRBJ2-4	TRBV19	TGTGCCAGTTCACCGCGGGAGCTGCTAGCCAAAAACATTCAGTACTTC	CASSPRELLAKNIQYF
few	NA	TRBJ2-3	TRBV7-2	TGTGCCAGCAACCGCATAAACACAGATACGCAGTATTTT	CASNRINTDTQYF
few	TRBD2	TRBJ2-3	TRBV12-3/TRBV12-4	TGTGCCAGCAGTCTTAGGCCCCTCACTAGCGGGAGGGTAGATACGCAGTATTTT	CASSLRPLTSGRVDTQYF